This paragraph reports one TCR beta chain. Its antigen is currently unknown. This entry belongs to a study of blood T cells in healthy people across ages. Study-level points and caveats: Investigators treated diversity estimates from one million T cells as underestimates. The recorded TCR beta diversity per million T cells decreased in a roughly linear manner with age.

Each donor supplied ten milliliters of peripheral blood. The CDR3 is 14 amino acids. Unmatched junction bases numbered 6, after V lost 5 bases and J lost 3 bases. Germline-derived CDR1 and CDR2 are LNHDA and SQIVND (reference sequence). The second PCR ran about 6 to 11 cycles with a sample-barcoded 5' primer and J-beta primers. TCRdb reprocessed the 5' RACE reads via MiXCR and lists one record per CDR3 protein. This table holds fewer than 700,000 distinct CDR3 sequences, about 45% found once. The genes are TRBV19 and TRBJ1-1, with TRBD1 identical over 7 bases. The sample taken for sequencing was blood. This TCR was recovered from a man older than 75 in good health. For the CDR3, the DNA is TGTGCCAGTAGTGAGGGACAGACTTACACTGAAGCTTTCTTT. Translating gives CASSEGQTYTEAFF. Based on the CDR3 plus reference TRBV19 and TRBJ1-1, the full variable domain is DGGITQSPKYLFRKEGQNVTLSCEQNLNHDAMYWYRQDPGQGLRLIYYSQIVNDFQKGDIAEGYSVSREKKESFPLTVTSAQKNPTAFYLCASSEGQTYTEAFFGQGTRLTVV.